What follows are 32 T cell receptor beta chains derived from one specimen sequenced in a study of blood T cells in healthy people across ages. A second PCR of roughly 7 to 11 cycles used a sample-barcoded 5' primer and a J-beta primer mix. TCRdb reprocessed the 5' RACE reads with MiXCR, giving one entry per CDR3 protein. The sample has around 650,000 distinct CDR3 sequences; roughly 32% are singletons. Sequencing was carried out using blood. The receptor set was obtained from a woman of 80 years or more in good health.

This rearrangement joins TRBV7-9 to TRBJ2-5; no definite D call. The CDR3 is 13 amino acids. Trimming took off 5 bases at V and 1 base at J, with 8 bases between the two ends. CDR1 is SEHNR, CDR2 FQNEAQ, per germline (reference sequence). CDR3 in amino acids: CASSPAAQETQYF. Written as DNA, the CDR3 is TGTGCCAGCAGCCCGGCGGCCCAAGAGACCCAGTACTTC.

The chain is built from TRBV7-2 and TRBJ2-5; 8 bases are a match to TRBD2. V shed 0 bases, J shed 7 bases, and the junction held 1 base outside the gene matches. Germline lookup yields CDR1 SGHTA and CDR2 FQGNSA. The CDR3 covers 13 residues. As DNA, the CDR3 is TGTGCCAGCAGCTTAGCGAGCGGGGGGACCCAGTACTTC. This encodes CASSLASGGTQYF.

Ten or more counts support this clonotype. The chain joins TRBV6-5 to TRBJ1-2; D remains unclear. V lost 3 bases, J lost 5 bases, and 16 bases lay in between. This CDR3 contains 15 residues. Germline V gene lookup returns CDR1 MNHEY and CDR2 SVGAGI. The CDR3 loop reads CASSYTSALLYGYTF. In nucleotides, the CDR3 is TGTGCCAGCAGTTATACATCGGCCTTGCTATATGGCTACACCTTC.

V gene TRBV7-9 combines with J gene TRBJ1-2; D remains ambiguous. V lost 2 bases to trimming and J lost 4 bases, with 23 bases between them. Germline V gene sequence: CDR1 SEHNR, CDR2 FQNEAQ (reference sequence). This CDR3 spans 18 amino acids. The CDR3 sequence is CASSLSPGKPYLFYGYTF. The DNA of the CDR3 is TGTGCCAGCAGCTTAAGCCCTGGGAAGCCCTATCTCTTCTATGGCTACACCTTC.

This clonotype was observed a single time. This clone may be a read error of a much larger clone one base away. The J gene is TRBJ2-1, the V gene TRBV7-9, with D possibly being TRBD2 (7 bases). TRBJ2-7 explains the end of the DNA better; the J call may be wrong. Germline loops: CDR1 SEHNR, CDR2 FQNEAQ (reference sequence). The CDR3 totals 17 residues. The CDR3 reads CASSLAHGGLSYNEQYF. The CDR3 nucleotides are TGTGCCAGCAGCTTAGCGCACGGGGGGCTCTCCTACAATGAGCAGTACTTC.

The chain joins TRBV10-3 to TRBJ2-2, with 10 bases identical to TRBD1. In germline, CDR1 is ENHRY, CDR2 SYGVKD. V dropped 10 bases and J dropped 3; count of bases not matched to a gene: 8. This CDR3 region has 15 residues. CDR3 DNA: TGTGCCACCCTCGAGGGGACAGGGGACACCGGGGAGCTGTTTTTT. Amino acids: CATLEGTGDTGELFF.

The V call is TRBV20-1, the J call TRBJ1-1, with D uncertain. CDR3 length: 12 residues. Per the germline V gene, CDR1 is DFQATT and CDR2 is SNEGSKA (reference sequence). V was clipped by 5 bases and J by 3 bases, with 10 bases between them. CDR3 nucleotide sequence: TGCAGTGCTCTAAAGTTGCACACTGAAGCTTTCTTT. As protein: CSALKLHTEAFF.

In its sample, this clonotype was seen many times. The V gene is TRBV28, the J gene TRBJ1-4; TRBD1 agrees at 9 bases. Germline values: CDR1 MDHEN, CDR2 SYDVKM. The V and J ends lost 6 bases and 2 bases, in that order; junction bases with no gene match: 4. The CDR3 runs 15 residues. The CDR3 here is CASSTGTGTNEKLFF. CDR3 DNA sequence: TGTGCCAGCAGCACAGGGACAGGGACTAATGAAAAACTGTTTTTT.

This clonotype was detected many times. This sequence joins TRBV20-1 and TRBJ2-1; D possibly corresponds to TRBD2 (5 bases). The length of the CDR3 is 15 residues. The ends were cut back, 1 base at V and 5 bases at J, with 15 bases in the middle. Looked up from germline, CDR1 is DFQATT and CDR2 is SNEGSKA (reference sequence). Here the CDR3 DNA reads TGCAGTGCTAGAGGGCTCGGGGTTCCTAACAATGAGCAGTTCTTC. This encodes CSARGLGVPNNEQFF.

Ten or more counts support this clonotype. The chain couples TRBV6-2 or TRBV6-3 to TRBJ2-3; D remains unclear. CDR3 length: 15 residues. Trimming shortened V by 4 bases and J by 2 bases, and 13 bases separated the two germline ends. From germline, CDR1 is MNHEY and CDR2 SVGEGT. CDR3 amino acids: CASSSDLGFTDTQYF. The CDR3 bases are TGTGCCAGCAGTTCCGATCTGGGCTTCACAGATACGCAGTATTTT.

Many counts were recorded for this clonotype. A much larger clone differs from this one at a single base, so this may be a read error. This chain connects TRBV29-1 to TRBJ2-1; D perhaps matches TRBD1 (5 bases). The germline V gene encodes CDR1 SQVTM and CDR2 ANQGSEA. The V gene lost 1 base and the J gene lost 7 bases, with 11 bases spanning the gap. There are 13 residues in the CDR3. CDR3: CSVEVGARNEQFF. The CDR3, as DNA: TGCAGCGTTGAAGTAGGGGCGCGAAATGAGCAGTTCTTC.

This clonotype has a count of ten or more. The V call is TRBV3-1, the J call TRBJ2-1, with TRBD1 as a possible D gene (5 bases). CDR1 and CDR2 from the germline V gene are LGHDT and YNNKEL (reference sequence). CDR3 size: 14 residues. Trimming took off 2 bases at V and 3 bases at J, with 8 bases between the two ends. The CDR3 sequence is CASSQSGFYNEQFF. The DNA for the CDR3 is TGTGCCAGCAGCCAATCAGGGTTCTACAATGAGCAGTTCTTC.

The chain has TRBV30 and TRBJ2-5; the match to TRBD2 covers 11 bases. The J call may be wrong; the DNA end is better matched by TRBJ2-7. The CDR3 covers 15 residues. Germline V gene data show CDR1 as GTSNPN and CDR2 as SVGIG (reference sequence). CDR3 DNA: TGTGCCTGGAGTGTACTAGCGGGGGACCTAGGCGAGCAGTACTTC. It specifies CAWSVLAGDLGEQYF.

This clonotype was observed many times. V and J are TRBV7-9 and TRBJ2-1, with unresolved D. The germline V gene has CDR1 SEHNR and CDR2 FQNEAQ (reference sequence). The CDR3 length is 16 residues. V lost 1 base and J lost 3, with 13 bases in between. The CDR3 spells CASSLGWGVSYNEQFF. CDR3 coding DNA: TGTGCCAGCAGCTTAGGATGGGGTGTTAGCTACAATGAGCAGTTCTTC. The full variable domain, rest sourced from reference TRBV7-9 and TRBJ2-1, is DTGVSQNPRHKITKRGQNVTFRCDPISEHNRLYWYRQTLGQGPEFLTYFQNEAQLEKSRLLSDRFSAERPKGSFSTLEIQRTEQGDSAMYLCASSLGWGVSYNEQFFGPGTRLTVL.

This clonotype came up many times. The chain links TRBV5-1 to TRBJ2-7; unclear D gene. The CDR3 totals 14 residues. CDR1 is SGHRS, CDR2 YFSETQ, per germline. V lost 4 bases to trimming and J lost 0 bases, with 11 bases between them. The CDR3 region is CASSRDRDSYEQYF. CDR3 coding DNA: TGCGCCAGCAGCAGGGATAGGGACTCCTACGAGCAGTACTTC.

Ten or more counts support this clonotype. This may stem from a read error, because a much larger clone lies one nucleotide away. The rearrangement links TRBV7-2 to TRBJ1-6; 7 bases fit TRBD1. The CDR3 has 13 amino acids. Looked up from germline, CDR1 is SGHTA and CDR2 is FQGNSA. The CDR3 sequence is CASSLGRGLPRHF. CDR3 coding DNA: TGTGCCAGCAGCTTAGGGAGGGGGCTACCCCGCCACTTT.

As for this clonotype: The junction does not match germline at one end; this may be a read error. This CDR3 reads CASSLLYDNFDGYTF. The CDR3 nucleotides read TGTGCCAGTAGTTTACTATACGACAATTTCGATGGCTACACCTTC. The J gene is TRBJ1-2, the V gene TRBV6-2 or TRBV6-3, with D unclear. The CDR3 extends over 15 amino acids. CDR1 is MNHEY, CDR2 SVGEGT, per germline.

The chain couples TRBV12-3 or TRBV12-4 to TRBJ1-6, with no clear D. V lost 4 bases to trimming and J lost 5 bases, with 15 bases between them. The CDR3 runs to 16 residues. This chain's CDR3 is CASSSTGLGDNSPLHF. CDR3 DNA: TGTGCCAGCAGTTCTACCGGGCTCGGGGATAATTCACCCCTCCACTTT.

A note on this clonotype: At one of its ends the junction is not consistent with the germline gene, which may arise from a read error. The chain employs TRBV5-1 and TRBJ2-7; the match to TRBD1 covers 8 bases. The length of the CDR3 is 16 residues. The germline gives CDR1 SGHRS, CDR2 YFSETQ. This CDR3 is CTSSLGLGQGIYEQYF. Written as DNA, the CDR3 is TGCACCAGCAGCTTGGGATTAGGACAGGGCATCTACGAGCAGTACTTC.

This clonotype was seen ten or more times. The CDR3 loop is CASSQQGSEETQYF. Written as DNA, the CDR3 is TGTGCCAGCAGCCAACAGGGTTCTGAAGAGACCCAGTACTTC. The V and J genes are TRBV7-2 and TRBJ2-5; perhaps TRBD1 as D (6 bases). CDR1 and CDR2 (germline): SGHTA, FQGNSA. V lost 5 bases and J 3 bases, leaving 13 bases between the germline ends. The CDR3 totals 14 residues.

The V call is TRBV11-2, the J call TRBJ2-3, with a possible D match to TRBD2 (5 bases). This CDR3 comprises 12 residues. From germline, CDR1 is SGHAT and CDR2 FQNNGV. The V end was cut by 5 bases, the J end by 6 bases, with 9 bases between. The CDR3 DNA is TGTGCCAGCAGCAGCGGCAGGGATACGCAGTATTTT. This gives the protein CASSSGRDTQYF.

This clonotype has at least ten counts. This chain connects TRBV18 to TRBJ1-2; D not resolved. Germline CDR1 reads KGHSH; CDR2 reads LQKENI. V dropped 1 base and J dropped 2 bases, with 8 bases sitting between them. The CDR3 spans 14 residues. The CDR3 DNA sequence: TGTGCCAGCTCACCACGGTCGGACAACTATGGCTACACCTTC. This gives the protein CASSPRSDNYGYTF.

This clonotype came up a few times. V usage is TRBV6-2 or TRBV6-3 and J usage is TRBJ2-1; 10 bases are shared with TRBD1. V shed 8 bases and J 6 bases; nucleotides not matched to a gene: 7. Germline V gene data show CDR1 as MNHEY and CDR2 as SVGEGT. The CDR3 length is 14 residues. The CDR3 DNA reads as TGTGCCAGCGGATCCGGGACAGGGGCCAATGAGCAGTTCTTC. Residues: CASGSGTGANEQFF.

The CDR3 sequence: CASSPLGTGRFGKYF. For the CDR3, the DNA is TGCGCCAGCAGTCCCCTGGGGACAGGGCGTTTCGGGAAGTACTTC. The chain carries TRBV4-1 and TRBJ2-5, with 9 bases identical to TRBD1. Looked up from germline, CDR1 is MGHRA and CDR2 is YSYEKL. The CDR3 length is 15 residues. After removal of 6 bases from V and 12 bases from J, the junction contained 17 bases not matched to a gene.

This clonotype was seen ten or more times. The chain carries TRBV5-1 and TRBJ2-1; 7 bases agree with TRBD1. This CDR3 has 13 residues. The V gene's germline CDR1 is SGHRS and CDR2 YFSETQ. Unmatched junction bases numbered 0, after V lost 0 bases and J lost 6 bases. The CDR3 loop reads CASSLAGGNEQFF. The CDR3 DNA reads TGCGCCAGCAGCTTGGCAGGGGGCAATGAGCAGTTCTTC.

This clonotype appeared many times. The CDR3 DNA sequence: TGCAGTGCTAGAGGTTGGGGGACAGTCCAAGAGACCCAGTACTTC. It specifies CSARGWGTVQETQYF. The chain recombines TRBV20-1 with TRBJ2-5; TRBD1 matches at 7 bases. The CDR3 runs to 15 residues. Germline CDR1 is DFQATT and CDR2 is SNEGSKA (reference sequence). Unmatched junction bases numbered 6, after V lost 1 base and J lost 1 base.

This clonotype has at least ten counts. The chain links TRBV7-9 to TRBJ2-7, with D tentatively TRBD2 (5 bases). The V gene's germline CDR1 is SEHNR and CDR2 FQNEAQ (reference sequence). This CDR3 is built from 13 residues. V was cut by 8 bases and J by 1 base, with 12 bases left in between. CDR3 coding DNA: TGTGCCAGCCTTAAACCGGGGTCCTACGAGCAGTACTTC. Translated, it gives CASLKPGSYEQYF.

The rearrangement uses TRBV5-6 and TRBJ2-1; a possible D gene is TRBD1 (6 bases). In germline, CDR1 is SGHDT, CDR2 YYEEEE. The CDR3 sequence is 14 residues long. V was cut by 1 base and J by 9 bases, with 14 bases left in between. Here the CDR3 DNA reads TGTGCCAGCAGCTTGCAGGGGTGGAAGGGTGAGCAGTTCTTC. Amino acid sequence: CASSLQGWKGEQFF.

Note on this clonotype: A read error may produce the germline difference seen at one junction end. The V and J genes are TRBV20-1 and TRBJ2-1; 7 bases map to TRBD2. In germline, CDR1 is DFQATT, CDR2 SNEGSKA (reference sequence). The CDR3 runs to 15 residues. CDR3 nucleotides: TGCAGTGCCCGCGGACGCGGGAGCTCCAACAATGAGCAGTTCTTC. Translating gives CSARGRGSSNNEQFF.

Details on this clonotype: Possible read error: a much larger clone is one base away. The chain has TRBV6-2 or TRBV6-3 and TRBJ2-7; D is undetermined. Germline CDR1 and CDR2: MNHEY and SVGEGT. The CDR3 totals 12 residues. Trimming cost V 6 bases and J 12 bases, with 18 bases left between them. In nucleotides, the CDR3 is TGTGCCAGCAGCTACGACTGGCGGAATCCGTACTTC. This codes for CASSYDWRNPYF.

This clonotype was recorded many times. V is TRBV9 and J is TRBJ2-7, with D possibly TRBD1 on 6 matching bases. Germline-derived CDR1 and CDR2 are SGDLS and YYNGEE. The V end lost 0 bases, the J end lost 0 bases, and 10 bases lay between the germline ends. The CDR3 has 15 amino acids. The DNA of the CDR3 is TGTGCCAGCAGCGTAGGCCAGGGGTACTCCTACGAGCAGTACTTC. It encodes CASSVGQGYSYEQYF.

The chain combines TRBV12-3 or TRBV12-4 with TRBJ2-3, with 7 bases fitting TRBD1. There are 14 residues in the CDR3. The ends lost 4 bases at V and 11 bases at J; junction bases unmatched: 12. The CDR3: CASSSTGFTDVQYF. The CDR3 DNA follows: TGTGCCAGCAGTTCGACAGGGTTCACAGATGTGCAGTATTTT.